A single T cell receptor (beta chain) is shown here with its context. The antigen is unknown. A much larger clone lies one base from this, so it may be a read error. The same CDR3 can be traced to other DNA sequences in this sample. This entry belongs to a study of OX40 agonist ivuxolimab in advanced cancers. Whole-study results and caveats: In a subset of nonresponders, normalized T-cell clonal expansion was also low. Low clonal expansion, among the lowest seen, marked partial responders at 0.1-3.0 mg/kg.

Some clones are missing from TCRdb's copy, which holds only in-frame ones; the method was immunoSEQ multiplex PCR. The repertoire holds 12,000 or so clones, with around two thirds as singletons. This specimen consisted of CD4+ or CD8+ T cells sorted from blood, obtained in a trial of the OX40 agonist ivuxolimab. The sequence came from an adult with an advanced solid tumor such as melanoma, head and neck, liver or kidney cancer.

CDR3 region: CASRTSGNTGELFF. CDR3 bases: TGTGCCAGCAGGACTAGCGGAAACACCGGGGAGCTGTTTTTT. The chain has TRBV2 and TRBJ2-2, with 9 nucleotides matching TRBD2. CDR1 is SNHLY, CDR2 FYNNEI, per germline. The CDR3 totals 14 residues. Losses at the gene ends were 6 bases for V and 2 bases for J; bases not matched to a gene: 1.